Shown below are 14 T cell receptor beta chains from a single sample sequenced in a study of cytomegalovirus exposure and HLA in healthy donors. The PCR contained 60 Vbeta and 13 Jbeta primers. Libraries were prepared by immunoSEQ multiplex PCR; TCRdb keeps only in-frame clonotypes and omits some of them. The sample comprises around 140,000 clones, around 77% of which are singletons, and roughly 1% rests with the top ten. The sample taken for sequencing was PBMCs. These receptors were collected from an older woman in good health and CMV-seronegative.

The chain uses TRBV2 and TRBJ2-1; 9 bases fit TRBD2. The CDR3 contains 14 residues. Germline loops: CDR1 SNHLY, CDR2 FYNNEI. Trimming cost V 6 bases and J 2 bases; bases outside gene matches: 2. This chain's CDR3 is CASRASGTYNEQFF. DNA for the CDR3: TGTGCCAGCAGGGCTAGCGGGACCTACAATGAGCAGTTCTTC.

The V and J genes are TRBV6-5 and TRBJ2-7, with a tentative D call TRBD2 (6 bases). The CDR3 sequence is 12 residues long. Germline CDR1 and CDR2: MNHEY and SVGAGI. V lost 7 bases and J 4 bases, leaving 11 bases between the germline ends. CDR3 in DNA: TGTGCCAGCACCGGGAGTGCGTACGAGCAGTACTTC. It codes for CASTGSAYEQYF.

This chain joins TRBV5-1 and TRBJ2-3; TRBD1 might be the D (7 bases). The CDR3 length is 15 residues. The germline V and J ends were trimmed by 5 bases and 2 bases, with 15 bases remaining between them. Per germline, CDR1 SGHRS and CDR2 YFSETQ. The CDR3 DNA sequence: TGCGCCAGCAGTGCGGGCAGGGGGGACACAGATACGCAGTATTTT. Its translation: CASSAGRGDTDTQYF.

For the CDR3, the DNA is TGTGCCAGCAGCTTAAGACAGGATCGCGGCTACACCTTC. Its protein product is CASSLRQDRGYTF. V gene TRBV7-2 combines with J gene TRBJ1-2, with a weak D call TRBD1 (6 bases). This CDR3 has 13 amino acids. Germline lookup yields CDR1 SGHTA and CDR2 FQGNSA. The V end was cut by 2 bases, the J end by 8 bases, with 12 bases between.

This chain joins TRBV5-1 and TRBJ2-7; 7 bases agree with TRBD1. Germline values: CDR1 SGHRS, CDR2 YFSETQ. This CDR3 is 13 amino acids long. J lost 7 bases, V lost 4 bases, and 8 bases had no gene match. CDR3 DNA: TGCGCCAGCAGCCCCGACGGGACAGAAGAGCAGTACTTC. As protein: CASSPDGTEEQYF.

This chain joins TRBV5-1 and TRBJ1-5, with 8 bases lining up with TRBD1. V lost 1 base and J lost 4; bases outside the gene matches: 4. Germline assignment: CDR1 SGHRS and CDR2 YFSETQ. The CDR3 contains 15 residues. The CDR3 sequence is CASSLTGDRNQPQHF. In DNA, the CDR3 is TGCGCCAGCAGCTTGACCGGGGACAGGAATCAGCCCCAGCATTTT.

A remark on this clone: A junction boundary mismatches the germline segment, possibly from a read error. Other DNA variants within this sample encode the same CDR3. V usage is TRBV25-1 and J usage is TRBJ2-3, with no clear D. In germline, CDR1 is MGHDK, CDR2 SYGVNS. CDR3 length equals 13 residues. The CDR3 nucleotides are TGCGCCAGCAGTGACCTAATTTTGGATACGCAGTATTTT. Translation gives CASSDLILDTQYF.

This chain connects TRBV5-1 to TRBJ2-1; 8 bases agree with TRBD1. Germline assignment: CDR1 SGHRS and CDR2 YFSETQ. J was trimmed by 5 bases and V by 4 bases; bases with no gene match: 8. The CDR3 spans 15 residues. The CDR3 nucleotides are TGCGCCAGCAGCCAATGGACAGGGCTTAACAATGAGCAGTTCTTC. It yields the protein CASSQWTGLNNEQFF. Combining the CDR3 with reference TRBV5-1 and TRBJ2-1 gives the whole variable domain KAGVTQTPRYLIKTRGQQVTLSCSPISGHRSVSWYQQTPGQGLQFLFEYFSETQRNKGNFPGRFSGRQFSNSRSEMNVSTLELGDSALYLCASSQWTGLNNEQFFGPGTRLTVL.

This chain links TRBV2 with TRBJ2-5; 13 nucleotides agree with TRBD2. The J segment lost 7 bases and the V segment lost 6 bases, leaving 11 bases of the junction unmatched. The CDR3 totals 16 residues. The V gene's germline CDR1 is SNHLY and CDR2 FYNNEI. CDR3 amino acids: CASRARTSGGGVTQYF. The CDR3 DNA follows: TGTGCCAGCAGAGCCCGGACTAGCGGGGGTGGGGTGACCCAGTACTTC.

This clone was seen more than once but under ten times. This rearrangement joins TRBV7-9 to TRBJ2-7, with 10 nucleotides matching TRBD2. Germline assignment: CDR1 SEHNR and CDR2 FQNEAQ (reference sequence). V trimming: 3 bases; J trimming: 5 bases; junction bases outside the gene matches: 7. This CDR3 comprises 15 residues. The CDR3 sequence: CASSFRLAGAHEQYF. The CDR3 coding sequence is TGTGCCAGCAGCTTCCGTCTAGCGGGAGCCCACGAGCAGTACTTC.

This chain joins TRBV10-3 and TRBJ2-5; 8 bases agree with TRBD1. Near its end, the DNA agrees better with TRBJ2-7, so the J call may be wrong. The CDR3 runs 14 residues. Germline loops: CDR1 ENHRY, CDR2 SYGVKD. CDR3 in DNA: TGTGCCATCAGTGGCAGGACAGGGTTCTACGAGCAGTACTTC. Its translation: CAISGRTGFYEQYF.

This clone was observed a handful of times. The chain combines TRBV4-1 with TRBJ2-3; D might be TRBD1 (6 bases). V gave up 1 base and J gave up 2 bases, with 19 bases separating them. This CDR3 comprises 18 residues. Germline-derived CDR1 and CDR2 are MGHRA and YSYEKL. CDR3 nucleotides: TGCGCCAGCAGCCAAGTAGTGATTGAACAGGGAGCCACAGATACGCAGTATTTT. This encodes CASSQVVIEQGATDTQYF.

The chain has TRBV7-3 and TRBJ2-5, with 7 bases lining up with TRBD1. The last part of the DNA fits TRBJ2-7 better; the J call may be wrong. The V gene's germline CDR1 is SGHTA and CDR2 FQGTGA. The CDR3 spans 16 residues. For the CDR3, the DNA is TGTGCCAGCAGCTTAGCCGAGACAGGGTCGGGCTACGAGCAGTACTTC. It translates to CASSLAETGSGYEQYF.

This chain uses TRBV5-1 with TRBJ1-5, with D unresolved. The CDR3 has 13 residues. The V and J ends lost 0 bases and 5 bases respectively, with 6 bases between them. Per germline, CDR1 SGHRS and CDR2 YFSETQ. The CDR3 loop is CASSLGSDQPQHF. The CDR3 coding sequence is TGCGCCAGCAGCTTGGGCAGCGATCAGCCCCAGCATTTT.